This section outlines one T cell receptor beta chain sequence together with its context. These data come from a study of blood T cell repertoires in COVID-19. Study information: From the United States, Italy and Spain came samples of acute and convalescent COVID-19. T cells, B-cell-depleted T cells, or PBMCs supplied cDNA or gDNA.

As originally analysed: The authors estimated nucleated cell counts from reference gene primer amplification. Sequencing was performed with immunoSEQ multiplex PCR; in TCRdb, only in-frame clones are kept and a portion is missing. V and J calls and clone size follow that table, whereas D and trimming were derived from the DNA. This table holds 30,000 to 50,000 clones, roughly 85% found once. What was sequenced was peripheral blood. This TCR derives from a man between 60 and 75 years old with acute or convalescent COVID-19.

The CDR3 DNA is TGTGCCAGCAGCCCCGGGACTAGCGGGAGGACCATCAGGAATGAGCAGTTCTTC. Translation gives CASSPGTSGRTIRNEQFF. This chain connects TRBV7-2 to TRBJ2-1; TRBD2 matches at 15 bases. Looked up from germline, CDR1 is SGHTA and CDR2 is FQGNSA. V dropped 5 bases and J dropped 7; count of bases not matched to a gene: 12. The CDR3 length is 18 residues.